This record concerns one T cell receptor (beta chain) sequence. The target of this receptor is not known. The record has no base qualities; no much larger clone is one base away. To sequence the TCRbeta CDR3 region, genomic DNA was isolated from the sorted cells. The immunoSEQ Assay was used to sequence the TCRbeta CDR3 regions. TCRdb limited this immuneACCESS table to in-frame rearrangements with V and J called. A share of clones is missing; checked studies link under half to unresolved V genes, and the rest is unexplained. For this sample the table gives fewer than 90,000 clones, of which 65% to 90% were detected only once. The leading ten clones occupy roughly 3% of the sample. The trial excluded patients who had a history of autoimmune disease or were on systemic immunosuppression. In every dose cohort, peripheral blood was drawn for TCR sequencing at baseline, cycle 4 day 1, and cycle 7 day 1. Samples were obtained from an open-label, multicenter, first-in-human phase I dose-escalation trial of ivuxolimab. The trial enrolled adults with locally advanced or metastatic head and neck squamous cell, hepatocellular, melanoma or renal cell carcinoma. Before TCR sequencing, CD4+ T cells and CD8+ T cells were sorted from peripheral blood as separate populations.

The record originates from a study of OX40 agonist ivuxolimab in advanced cancers. Background on the whole study: The costimulatory receptor OX40 (CD134) was targeted by ivuxolimab, a fully human IgG2 agonistic monoclonal antibody. Among the roughly 50 dose-escalation patients, around 20 had hepatocellular carcinoma, 15 melanoma, 9 renal cell carcinoma and 9 head and neck cancer. The dose-escalation cohort was around 84% male with a mean age of about 58 years, ranging from roughly 23 to 80. Prior anti-PD-1, anti-PD-L1 or anti-CTLA-4 therapy was permitted, and checkpoint inhibitors had been received by more than 35% of dose-escalation patients. Intravenous ivuxolimab was administered to patients every 2 weeks at six dose levels: 0.01, 0.1, 0.3, 1.5, 3 and 10 mg/kg. The monotherapy dose-escalation portion (N of about 47 patients) of the phase I ivuxolimab trial is reported in the paper. The point of sequencing TCRbeta in the periphery was to test whether ivuxolimab changed TCR sequence diversity and drove clonal T-cell expansion. Partial responses were achieved by three dose-escalation patients, of whom one had hepatocellular carcinoma and two had cutaneous melanoma.

Beyond this particular receptor, the publication reports: The antigen specificity of the clonally expanded peripheral T cells was not determined. On average, CD8+ T cells showed more expanded clones than CD4+ T cells after ivuxolimab. At doses of 0.1 to 3.0 mg/kg, clonal expansion of both CD4+ and CD8+ T cells in blood was seen between baseline and week 6. Low levels of normalized T-cell clonal expansion were also seen in some patients who did not respond. Partial responders in the 0.1-3.0 mg/kg groups had among the lowest normalized peripheral clonal expansion, especially among CD8+ T cells.

Sequences were derived from CD4+ or CD8+ T cells sorted from blood, sampled in a trial of the OX40 agonist ivuxolimab. The TCR originated in an adult with an advanced solid tumor such as melanoma, head and neck, liver or kidney cancer.

The CDR3 reads CASSLEYRENSPLHF. In nucleotide form, the sequence is TGTGCCAGCAGCTTGGAATACAGAGAAAATTCACCCCTCCACTTT. The rearranged chain carries TRBV5-6 and TRBJ1-6, with no reliable assignment of the D segment. The CDR3, from cysteine to phenylalanine, totals 15 residues. Kept here is only the CDR3 DNA, which spans 45 bases and is read in frame from base 1. The germline V gene yields SGHDT for CDR1 and YYEEEE for CDR2. V drops 0 bases and J drops 7 bases, leaving 11 bases in between.